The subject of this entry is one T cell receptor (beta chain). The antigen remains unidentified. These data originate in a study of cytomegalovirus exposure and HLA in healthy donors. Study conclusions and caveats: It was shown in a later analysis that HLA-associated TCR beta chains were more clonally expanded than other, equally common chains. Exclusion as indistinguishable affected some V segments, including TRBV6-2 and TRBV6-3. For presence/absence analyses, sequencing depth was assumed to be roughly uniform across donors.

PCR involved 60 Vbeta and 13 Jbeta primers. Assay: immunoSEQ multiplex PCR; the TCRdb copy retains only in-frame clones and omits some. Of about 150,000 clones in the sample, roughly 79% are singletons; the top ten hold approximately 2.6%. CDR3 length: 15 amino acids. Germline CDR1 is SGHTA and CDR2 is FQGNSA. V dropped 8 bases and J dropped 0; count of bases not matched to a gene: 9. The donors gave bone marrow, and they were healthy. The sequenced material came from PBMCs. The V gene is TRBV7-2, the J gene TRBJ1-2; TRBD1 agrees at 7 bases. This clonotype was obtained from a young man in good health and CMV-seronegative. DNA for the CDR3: TGTGCCAGCGGAACTCAGCAGGGGGCTAACTATGGCTACACCTTC. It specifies CASGTQQGANYGYTF.